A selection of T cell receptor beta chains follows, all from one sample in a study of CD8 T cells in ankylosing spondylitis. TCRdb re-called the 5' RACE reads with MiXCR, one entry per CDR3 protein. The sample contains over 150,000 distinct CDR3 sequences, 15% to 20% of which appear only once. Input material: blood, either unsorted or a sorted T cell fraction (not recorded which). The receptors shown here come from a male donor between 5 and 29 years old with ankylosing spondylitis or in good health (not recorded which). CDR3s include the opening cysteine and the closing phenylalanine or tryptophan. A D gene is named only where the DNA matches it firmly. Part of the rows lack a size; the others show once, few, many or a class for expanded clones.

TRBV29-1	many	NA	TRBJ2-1	CSVERDASSYNEQFF	TGCAGCGTTGAACGGGACGCCAGCTCCTACAATGAGCAGTTCTTC
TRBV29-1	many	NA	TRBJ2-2	CSVEDPDNVNTGELFF	TGCAGCGTTGAAGATCCGGATAACGTCAACACCGGGGAGCTGTTTTTT
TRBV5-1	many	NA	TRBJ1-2	CASSYGGGNNYGYTF	TGCGCCAGCAGCTATGGCGGAGGAAATAACTATGGCTACACCTTC
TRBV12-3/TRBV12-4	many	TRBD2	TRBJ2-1	CASSSRTTSGRPLMYNEQFF	TGTGCCAGCAGTTCGCGCACTACTAGCGGGAGGCCCCTAATGTACAATGAGCAGTTCTTC
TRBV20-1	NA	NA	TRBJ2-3	CSPYTDTQYF	TGCAGTCCCTACACAGATACGCAGTATTTT
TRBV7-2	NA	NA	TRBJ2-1	CASSPPGSGGRHNEQFF	TGTGCCAGCAGCCCCCCGGGGTCAGGGGGGAGACACAATGAGCAGTTCTTC
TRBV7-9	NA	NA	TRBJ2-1	CASSLVGLSDGHNEQFF	TGTGCCAGCAGCTTAGTTGGTCTCTCTGATGGACACAATGAGCAGTTCTTC
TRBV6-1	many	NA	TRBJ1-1	CASSERAGPFPFF	TGTGCCAGCAGTGAAAGGGCCGGACCTTTCCCTTTCTTT
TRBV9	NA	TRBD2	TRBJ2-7	CASSPTWGTTAYEQYF	TGTGCCAGCAGCCCGACCTGGGGGACTACCGCCTACGAGCAGTACTTC
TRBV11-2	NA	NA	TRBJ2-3	CASSLATIISADTQYF	TGTGCCAGCAGCTTAGCGACGATTATTAGCGCAGATACGCAGTATTTT
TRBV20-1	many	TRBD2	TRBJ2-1	CSARPLQAGVSNEQFF	TGCAGTGCTAGACCCCTCCAAGCGGGAGTTTCGAATGAGCAGTTCTTC
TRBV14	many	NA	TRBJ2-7	CASSPSRLEQYF	TGTGCCAGCAGCCCGTCTCGCCTCGAGCAGTACTTC
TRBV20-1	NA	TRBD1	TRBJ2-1	CSAQRGQGPGNEQFF	TGCAGTGCTCAAAGGGGACAGGGGCCAGGCAATGAGCAGTTCTTC
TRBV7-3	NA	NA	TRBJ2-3	CASGTGGTDTQYF	TGTGCCAGCGGAACGGGAGGCACAGATACGCAGTATTTT
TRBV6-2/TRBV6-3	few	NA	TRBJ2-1	CASSYLGLNEQFF	TGTGCCAGCAGTTACTTAGGGCTGAATGAGCAGTTCTTC
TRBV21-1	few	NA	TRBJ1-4	CARARRNEKLFF	TGTGCCAGAGCTCGACGGAATGAAAAACTGTTTTTT
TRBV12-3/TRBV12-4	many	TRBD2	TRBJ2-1	CASSLGGLSSYNEQFF	TGTGCCAGCAGTTTAGGGGGACTATCGTCCTACAATGAGCAGTTCTTC
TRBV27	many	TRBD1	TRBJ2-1	CASSSVRGQGAYNEQFF	TGTGCCAGCAGTTCAGTCCGGGGACAGGGGGCCTACAATGAGCAGTTCTTC
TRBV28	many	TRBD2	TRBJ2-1	CASSPPRGTSYNEQFF	TGTGCCAGCAGTCCCCCCCGAGGGACTAGCTACAATGAGCAGTTCTTC
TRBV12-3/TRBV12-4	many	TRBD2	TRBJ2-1	CASSQTAGDYNEQFF	TGTGCCAGCAGTCAGACGGCGGGGGACTACAATGAGCAGTTCTTC
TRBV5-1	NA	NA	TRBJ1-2	CASSSGSSYGYTF	TGCGCCAGCAGCTCTGGCTCGAGCTATGGCTACACCTTC
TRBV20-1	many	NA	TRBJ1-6	CSASLSELHNSPLHF	TGCAGTGCTAGTCTGTCAGAACTGCATAATTCACCCCTCCACTTT
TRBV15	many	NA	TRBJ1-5	CSNQPQHF	TGTAGCAATCAGCCCCAGCATTTT
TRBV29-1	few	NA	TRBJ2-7	CSVVWGYEQYF	TGCAGCGTTGTTTGGGGTTACGAGCAGTACTTC
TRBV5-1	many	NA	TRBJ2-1	CASSGLSRGQRLADINEQFF	TGCGCCAGCAGCGGACTTAGCAGGGGGCAACGGCTAGCGGACATCAATGAGCAGTTCTTC
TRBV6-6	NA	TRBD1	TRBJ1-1	CASSTWTGMHTEAFF	TGTGCCAGCAGTACCTGGACAGGGATGCACACTGAAGCTTTCTTT
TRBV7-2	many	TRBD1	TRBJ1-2	CASSSPGQLKGYTF	TGTGCCAGCAGTTCTCCGGGACAGCTGAAAGGCTACACCTTC
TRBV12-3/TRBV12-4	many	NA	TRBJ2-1	CASTIRRPSSSYNEQFF	TGTGCCAGCACCATAAGACGACCGTCGAGCTCCTACAATGAGCAGTTCTTC
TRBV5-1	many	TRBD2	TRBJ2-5	CASSRLAGDQETQYF	TGCGCCAGCAGCCGACTAGCGGGGGACCAAGAGACCCAGTACTTC
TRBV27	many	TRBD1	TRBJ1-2	CASIRTGGAGGYTF	TGTGCCAGCATCCGGACAGGGGGGGCGGGCGGCTACACCTTC
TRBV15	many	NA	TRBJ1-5	CATSIGYQPQHF	TGTGCCACCAGCATTGGTTATCAGCCCCAGCATTTT
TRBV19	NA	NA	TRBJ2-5	CASSPQGGRETQYF	TGTGCCAGTAGTCCCCAGGGGGGGAGAGAGACCCAGTACTTC
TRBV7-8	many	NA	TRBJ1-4	CASSQRTTGTNEKLFF	TGTGCCAGCAGCCAACGTACGACAGGAACTAATGAAAAACTGTTTTTT
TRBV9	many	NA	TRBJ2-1	CASSVDPAYYNEQFF	TGTGCCAGCAGCGTAGATCCAGCGTACTACAATGAGCAGTTCTTC
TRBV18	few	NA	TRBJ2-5	CASSPLGPAETQYF	TGTGCCAGCTCACCTTTAGGGCCGGCGGAGACCCAGTACTTC
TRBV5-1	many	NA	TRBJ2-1	CASSSTPWFEQFF	TGCGCCAGCAGCTCAACCCCTTGGTTTGAGCAGTTCTTC
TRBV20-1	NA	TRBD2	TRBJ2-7	CSASPGLAAREQYF	TGCAGTGCTAGCCCGGGACTAGCAGCCCGCGAGCAGTACTTC
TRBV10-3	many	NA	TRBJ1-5	CAISDRGSGNQPQHF	TGTGCCATCAGTGACAGGGGAAGTGGCAATCAGCCCCAGCATTTT
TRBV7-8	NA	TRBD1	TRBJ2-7	CASSATGTASYEQYF	TGTGCCAGCAGCGCAACCGGGACAGCTAGCTACGAGCAGTACTTC
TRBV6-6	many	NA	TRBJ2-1	CASSHSLGEQFF	TGTGCCAGCAGCCACTCCCTCGGTGAGCAGTTCTTC
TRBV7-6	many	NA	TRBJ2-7	CASRSQVGAYEQYF	TGTGCCAGCAGGTCACAGGTTGGGGCCTACGAGCAGTACTTC
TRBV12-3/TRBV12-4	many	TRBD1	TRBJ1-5	CASSLHQAGGGNQPQHF	TGTGCCAGCAGTTTACATCAAGCAGGGGGTGGTAATCAGCCCCAGCATTTT
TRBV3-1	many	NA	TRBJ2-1	CASSPWTVREYNEQFF	TGTGCCAGCAGCCCCTGGACGGTGCGGGAATACAATGAGCAGTTCTTC
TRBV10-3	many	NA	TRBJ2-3	CAISESQLPTDTQYF	TGTGCCATCAGTGAGTCGCAACTCCCCACAGATACGCAGTATTTT
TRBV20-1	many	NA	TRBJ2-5	CSASFGTKETQYF	TGCAGTGCTAGTTTCGGAACTAAAGAGACCCAGTACTTC
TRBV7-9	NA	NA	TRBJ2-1	CAIPIPRPGEDEQFF	TGTGCCATTCCCATACCCAGACCTGGAGAGGATGAGCAGTTCTTC
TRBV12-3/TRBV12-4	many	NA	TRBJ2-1	CASSPGTTGQFF	TGTGCCAGCAGCCCGGGGACGACAGGGCAGTTCTTC
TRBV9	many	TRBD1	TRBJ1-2	CASSVGGQWVTNYGYTF	TGTGCCAGCAGCGTGGGGGGACAGTGGGTTACTAACTATGGCTACACCTTC
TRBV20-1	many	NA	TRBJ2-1	CSARIGDSDYNEQFF	TGCAGTGCTAGGATTGGGGACTCAGACTACAATGAGCAGTTCTTC
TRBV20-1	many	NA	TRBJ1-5	CSARDRISQPQHF	TGCAGTGCTAGAGACAGAATTTCTCAGCCCCAGCATTTT